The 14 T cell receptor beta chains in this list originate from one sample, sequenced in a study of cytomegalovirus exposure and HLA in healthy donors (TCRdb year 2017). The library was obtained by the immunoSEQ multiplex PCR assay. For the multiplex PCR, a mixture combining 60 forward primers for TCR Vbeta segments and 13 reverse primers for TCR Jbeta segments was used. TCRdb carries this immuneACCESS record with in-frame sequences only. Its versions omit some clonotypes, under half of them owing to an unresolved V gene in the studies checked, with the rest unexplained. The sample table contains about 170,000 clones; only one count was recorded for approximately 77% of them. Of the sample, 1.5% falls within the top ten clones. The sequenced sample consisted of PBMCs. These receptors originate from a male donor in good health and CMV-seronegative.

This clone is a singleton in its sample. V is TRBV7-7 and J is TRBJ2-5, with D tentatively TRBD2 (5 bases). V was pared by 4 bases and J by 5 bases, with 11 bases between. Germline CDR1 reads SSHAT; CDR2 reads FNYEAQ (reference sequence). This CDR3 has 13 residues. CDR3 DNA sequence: TGTGCCAGCAGCTACGGACTTGGGGAGACCCAGTACTTC. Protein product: CASSYGLGETQYF.

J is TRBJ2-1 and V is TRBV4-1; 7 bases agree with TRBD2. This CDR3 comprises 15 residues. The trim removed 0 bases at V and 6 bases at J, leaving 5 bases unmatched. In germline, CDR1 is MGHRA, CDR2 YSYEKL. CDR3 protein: CASSQDRAGFNEQFF. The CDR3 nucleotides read TGCGCCAGCAGCCAAGATAGAGCGGGATTCAATGAGCAGTTCTTC.

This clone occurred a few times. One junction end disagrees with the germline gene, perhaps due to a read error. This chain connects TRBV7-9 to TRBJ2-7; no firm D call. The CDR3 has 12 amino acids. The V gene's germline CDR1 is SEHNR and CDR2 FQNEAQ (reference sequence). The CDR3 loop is CSSSKIGYEQYF. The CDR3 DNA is TGTTCCAGCAGCAAGATCGGGTACGAGCAGTACTTC.

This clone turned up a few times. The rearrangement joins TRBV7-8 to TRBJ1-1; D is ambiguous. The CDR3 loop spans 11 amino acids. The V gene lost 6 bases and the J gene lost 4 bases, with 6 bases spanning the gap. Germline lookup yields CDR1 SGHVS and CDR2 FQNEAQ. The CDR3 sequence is CASSYSTEAFF. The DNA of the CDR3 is TGTGCCAGCAGTTATTCCACTGAAGCTTTCTTT. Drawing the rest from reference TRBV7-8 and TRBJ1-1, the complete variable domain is GAGVSQSPRYKVAKRGQDVALRCDPISGHVSLFWYQQALGQGPEFLTYFQNEAQLDKSGLPSDRFFAERPEGSVSTLKIQRTQQEDSAVYLCASSYSTEAFFGQGTRLTVV.

The CDR3 is CASSSSTTTNTEAFF. The CDR3, as DNA: TGCGCCAGCAGTTCAAGCACAACTACCAACACTGAAGCTTTCTTT. The chain is built from TRBV5-1 and TRBJ1-1; D gene uncertain. Germline loops: CDR1 SGHRS, CDR2 YFSETQ. The CDR3 is 15 amino acids. V dropped 5 bases and J dropped 2 bases, with 16 bases sitting between them.

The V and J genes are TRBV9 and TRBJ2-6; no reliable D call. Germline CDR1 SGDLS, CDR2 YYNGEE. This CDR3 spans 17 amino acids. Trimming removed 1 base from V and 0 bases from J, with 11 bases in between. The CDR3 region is CASSVFRSSSGANVLTF. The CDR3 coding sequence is TGTGCCAGCAGCGTATTTCGCAGTTCCTCTGGGGCCAACGTCCTGACTTTC.

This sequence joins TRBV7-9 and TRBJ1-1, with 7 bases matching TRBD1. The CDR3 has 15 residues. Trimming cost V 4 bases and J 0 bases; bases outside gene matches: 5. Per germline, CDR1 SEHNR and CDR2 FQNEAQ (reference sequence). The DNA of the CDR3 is TGTGCCAGCAGCTACCAGGACAGGATGAACACTGAAGCTTTCTTT. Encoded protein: CASSYQDRMNTEAFF.

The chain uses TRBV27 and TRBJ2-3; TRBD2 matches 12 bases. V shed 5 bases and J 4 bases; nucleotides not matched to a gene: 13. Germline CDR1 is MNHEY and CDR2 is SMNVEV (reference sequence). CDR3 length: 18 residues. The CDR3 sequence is CASSPTPWTSGISDTQYF. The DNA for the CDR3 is TGTGCCAGCAGTCCAACTCCCTGGACTAGCGGGATTTCAGATACGCAGTATTTT.

CDR3 nucleotide sequence: TGTGCCAGCAGTTCACCACTACGCCGAGACTACAATGAGCAGTTCTTC. Protein: CASSSPLRRDYNEQFF. This chain uses TRBV27 with TRBJ2-1; no clear D gene. CDR3 length: 16 residues. Between the trimmed V and J ends, which lost 4 bases and 3 bases, there was a span of 16 bases. Germline assignment: CDR1 MNHEY and CDR2 SMNVEV (reference sequence).

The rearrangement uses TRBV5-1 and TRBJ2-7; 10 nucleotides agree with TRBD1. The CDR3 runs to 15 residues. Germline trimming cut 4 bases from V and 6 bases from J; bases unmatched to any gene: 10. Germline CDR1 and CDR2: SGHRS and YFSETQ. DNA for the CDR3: TGCGCCAGCAGCCAACTCGGGACAGGGGCCCGCGAGCAGTACTTC. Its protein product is CASSQLGTGAREQYF. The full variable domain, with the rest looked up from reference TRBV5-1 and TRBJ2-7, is KAGVTQTPRYLIKTRGQQVTLSCSPISGHRSVSWYQQTPGQGLQFLFEYFSETQRNKGNFPGRFSGRQFSNSRSEMNVSTLELGDSALYLCASSQLGTGAREQYFGPGTRLTVT.

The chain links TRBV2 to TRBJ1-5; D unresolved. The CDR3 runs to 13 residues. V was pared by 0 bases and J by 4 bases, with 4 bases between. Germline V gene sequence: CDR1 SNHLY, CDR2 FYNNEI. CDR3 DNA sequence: TGTGCCAGCAGTGAAGCGACTAATCAGCCCCAGCATTTT. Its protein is CASSEATNQPQHF. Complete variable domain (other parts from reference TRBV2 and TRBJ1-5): EPEVTQTPSHQVTQMGQEVILRCVPISNHLYFYWYRQILGQKVEFLVSFYNNEISEKSEIFDDQFSVERPDGSNFTLKIRSTKLEDSAMYFCASSEATNQPQHFGDGTRLSIL.

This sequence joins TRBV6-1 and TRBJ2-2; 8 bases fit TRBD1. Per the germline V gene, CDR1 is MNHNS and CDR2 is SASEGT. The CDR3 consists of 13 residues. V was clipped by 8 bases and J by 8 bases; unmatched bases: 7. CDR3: CASRGQAGGELFF. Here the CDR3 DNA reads TGTGCCAGCCGGGGACAGGCCGGAGGGGAGCTGTTTTTT.

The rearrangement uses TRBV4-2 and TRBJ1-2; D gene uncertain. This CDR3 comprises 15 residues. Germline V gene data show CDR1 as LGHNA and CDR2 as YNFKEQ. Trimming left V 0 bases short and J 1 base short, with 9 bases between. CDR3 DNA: TGTGCCAGCAGCCAAGATTTAAAGCGTAACTATGGCTACACCTTC. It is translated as CASSQDLKRNYGYTF.

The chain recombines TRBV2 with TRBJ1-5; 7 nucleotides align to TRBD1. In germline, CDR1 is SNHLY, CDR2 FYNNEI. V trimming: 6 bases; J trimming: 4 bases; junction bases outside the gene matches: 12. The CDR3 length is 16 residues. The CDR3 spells CASRYAPTGVNQPQHF. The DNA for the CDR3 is TGTGCCAGCAGATATGCCCCTACAGGGGTGAATCAGCCCCAGCATTTT.